This TCR beta chain comes out of a study of shared clonotypes between healthy human individuals. This CDR3 has 15 amino acids. V was pared by 1 base and J by 4 bases, with 4 bases of the junction left unmatched. Germline V gene lookup returns CDR1 MGHRA and CDR2 YSYEKL. Libraries were prepared by immunoSEQ multiplex PCR; TCRdb keeps only in-frame clonotypes and omits some of them. Among 1,100,000 or so clones listed, about four fifths were seen once. The origin of this receptor is a man between 18 and 35 years old in good health. Some clones in this sample may be carry-over from other donors' samples. V gene TRBV4-1 combines with J gene TRBJ2-3; 8 bases are shared with TRBD1. The sample was memory CD4+ T cells from PBMCs. The subset denotes: CD45RA-negative fraction. CDR3 nucleotide sequence: TGCGCCAGCAGCCAAGCTTCAGGGGGCCCAGATACGCAGTATTTT. Its translation: CASSQASGGPDTQYF.